This T cell receptor (beta chain) was retrieved from a study of blood T cell repertoires in COVID-19. V lost 4 bases and J lost 0, with 10 bases in between. Germline assignment: CDR1 SNHLY and CDR2 FYNNEI. The CDR3 has 14 residues. TCRdb's copy holds only in-frame clones and misses some; the assay was immunoSEQ multiplex PCR. In the table there are about 120,000 clones, about nine tenths of which are singletons. The chain couples TRBV2 to TRBJ2-7; a weak D match, TRBD2 (5 bases). The sample consisted of peripheral blood. The sequence derives from a human donor in a cohort sampled during active COVID-19. The CDR3 DNA sequence: TGTGCCAGCAGTGTGCTAACTAGCTCCTACGAGCAGTACTTC. This translates into CASSVLTSSYEQYF.